This TCR beta chain was captured by sequencing in a study of T-cell memory formation after mild COVID-19. Turning to the study itself: TCR clusters mostly belonged to single donors.

The study, taken as a whole, reports: In pre-infection memory, a portion of responding clones appeared, which suggested that cross-reactive memory joined. While clones contracting from day 15 to 85 were balanced between CD4 and CD8, later expanders leaned CD4+.

This CDR3 is built from 18 residues. Per the germline V gene, CDR1 is SGHTA and CDR2 is FQGNSA. Deletions cut 0 bases from V and 0 bases from J, with 15 bases between. It was 5'RACE with constant-segment primers that produced the TCR alpha and TCR beta cDNA libraries, which carried sample barcodes and UMIs. MiXCR, applied by TCRdb to the 5' RACE reads, yields one record per CDR3 protein. The sample holds about half a million distinct CDR3 sequences, 15% to 20% seen once. This clonotype showed up just a few times. Its antigen is not known. The clonotype originates from an adult woman who had mild COVID-19 (a few samples of this study predate the infection). Cell type and time point are not known. The sample was PBMCs or a T cell subset sorted from them (not recorded which). V and J are TRBV7-2 and TRBJ2-1; perhaps TRBD2 as D (6 bases). CDR3 sequence: CASSLAVGGASSYNEQFF. The CDR3 DNA sequence: TGTGCCAGCAGCTTAGCGGTGGGCGGGGCGAGCTCCTACAATGAGCAGTTCTTC.